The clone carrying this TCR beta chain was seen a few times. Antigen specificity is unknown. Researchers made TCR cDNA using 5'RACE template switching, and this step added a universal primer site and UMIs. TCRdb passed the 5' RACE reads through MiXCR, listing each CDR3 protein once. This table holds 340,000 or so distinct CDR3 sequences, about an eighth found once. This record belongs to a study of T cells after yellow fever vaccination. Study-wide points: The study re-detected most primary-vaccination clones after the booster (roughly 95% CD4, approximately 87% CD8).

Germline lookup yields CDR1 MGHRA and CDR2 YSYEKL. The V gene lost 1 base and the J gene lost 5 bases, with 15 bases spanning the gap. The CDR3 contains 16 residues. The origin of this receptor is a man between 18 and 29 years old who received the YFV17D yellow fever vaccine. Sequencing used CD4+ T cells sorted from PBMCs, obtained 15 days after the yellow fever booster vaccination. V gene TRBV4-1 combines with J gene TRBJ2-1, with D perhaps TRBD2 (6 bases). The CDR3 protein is CASSQVGGLEDNEQFF. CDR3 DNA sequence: TGCGCCAGCAGCCAAGTAGGAGGGCTCGAGGACAATGAGCAGTTCTTC.